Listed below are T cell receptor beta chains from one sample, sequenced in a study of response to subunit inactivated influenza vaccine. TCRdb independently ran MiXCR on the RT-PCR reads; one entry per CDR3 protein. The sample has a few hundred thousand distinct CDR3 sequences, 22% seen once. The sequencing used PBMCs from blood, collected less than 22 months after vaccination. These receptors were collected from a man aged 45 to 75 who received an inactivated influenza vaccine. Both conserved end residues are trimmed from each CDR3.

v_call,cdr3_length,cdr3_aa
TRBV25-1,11,ASSRSYNSPLH
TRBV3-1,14,ASSQDVAGGQETQY
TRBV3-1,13,ASSQPGTGNLPLH
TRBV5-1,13,ASRRTGTDNSPLH
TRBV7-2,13,ASSPQAGVYNEQF
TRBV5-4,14,ASSKSAGGMADTQY
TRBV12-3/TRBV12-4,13,ASREKREGLWEQY
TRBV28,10,ASSTGLYGYT
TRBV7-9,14,ASSSMGQIRNEKLF
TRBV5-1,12,ASSFNRGDSPLH
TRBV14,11,ASSQGATEPQH
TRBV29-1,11,SVAGDRAYGYT
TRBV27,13,ASSSQGRFGYGYT
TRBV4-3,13,ASRNAGSYNSPLH
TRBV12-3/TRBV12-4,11,ASSFGGAGEQY
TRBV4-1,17,ASSQDVGGTSGAYNEQF
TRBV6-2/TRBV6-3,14,ASSPWRARANYGYT
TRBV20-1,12,SAGDRGEGEKLF
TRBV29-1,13,SVEDLGGLNTEAF
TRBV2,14,ASSKPPRYSYNEQF
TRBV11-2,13,ASSLYEQDSYEQY
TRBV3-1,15,ASSQWGEGTGFNIQY
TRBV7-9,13,ASSLVAGLVPEQF
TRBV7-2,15,ASSLPSGGRWRETQY
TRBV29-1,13,SVEAADRGLYEQY
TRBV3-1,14,ASSRQLTGGWDGYT
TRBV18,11,ASSSGQGREQY
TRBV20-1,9,SAGVGVGYT
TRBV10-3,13,AIRGGIGSYNEQF
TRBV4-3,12,ASSQATVDNEQF
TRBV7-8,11,ASSPGLLNEQF
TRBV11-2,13,ASSYRGSGSYEQY
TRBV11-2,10,ASSLAGENGF
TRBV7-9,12,ASSFGSGEYGYT
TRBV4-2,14,ASSQGPGLGYTEAF
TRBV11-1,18,ASSPRPGLAVLLLYNEQF
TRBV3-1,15,ASSLSGTAFSNQPQH
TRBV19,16,ASIGRQPPAPGANVLT
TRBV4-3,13,ASSQDRTGIYEQY
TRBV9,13,ASSVASDLNAEAF
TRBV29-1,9,SVARGSEAF
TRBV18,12,ASSPKETNSPLH
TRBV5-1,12,ASSLLGYTGELF
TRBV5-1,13,ASSVGRVPNYGYT
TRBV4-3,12,ASSHRLGAAEAF